The present T cell receptor beta chain was sequenced within a study of T cell responses to AZD1222 COVID-19 vaccine. Study conclusions and caveats: Spike-specific TCR depth and breadth grew after two AZD1222 doses. It was only after the peak T cell response that any repertoires were sampled.

In regard to this clone: The target antigen is unknown.

CDR1 and CDR2 from the germline V gene are LNHDA and SQIVND (reference sequence). Trimming removed 4 bases at V and 5 bases at J, with 12 bases between. This CDR3 has 14 residues. Sequencing was performed with immunoSEQ multiplex PCR; in TCRdb, only in-frame clones are kept and a portion is missing. The profile shows roughly 77,000 clones, about 90% of them singletons. This chain connects TRBV19 to TRBJ2-1, with D maybe TRBD2 (5 bases). This clonotype originated in an adult in good health. The specimen comprised peripheral blood, sampled on day 0 of MenACWY control vaccination. The CDR3 protein is CASSTSGIHNEQFF. The DNA of the CDR3 is TGTGCCAGTAGTACCTCCGGGATCCACAATGAGCAGTTCTTC.